This T cell receptor (beta chain) was obtained from a study of CD8+ T cells in alopecia areata. Treatment described: oral pan-JAK inhibitor, 5-10 mg twice daily. Investigators isolated RNA and reverse transcribed it into cDNA to act as the sequencing template. TCRdb's table, derived via immunoSEQ multiplex PCR, lists solely in-frame clones and lacks some. The table has about 190,000 clones, 45% to 65% seen once. With 0 bases removed from V and 7 bases from J, the gap between germline ends came to 13 bases. Per germline, CDR1 SNHLY and CDR2 FYNNEI. The CDR3 spans 14 residues. The rearrangement joins TRBV2 to TRBJ2-7, with D tentatively TRBD1 or TRBD2 (6 bases each). The receptor's source is a human donor with alopecia areata. The sample was CD4+ T cells sorted from blood, taken at week 4, from a patient treated with tofacitinib. CDR3 coding DNA: TGTGCCAGCAGTGAAGCGCTTCGGGGGCAAGAGCAGTACTTC. Protein product: CASSEALRGQEQYF.